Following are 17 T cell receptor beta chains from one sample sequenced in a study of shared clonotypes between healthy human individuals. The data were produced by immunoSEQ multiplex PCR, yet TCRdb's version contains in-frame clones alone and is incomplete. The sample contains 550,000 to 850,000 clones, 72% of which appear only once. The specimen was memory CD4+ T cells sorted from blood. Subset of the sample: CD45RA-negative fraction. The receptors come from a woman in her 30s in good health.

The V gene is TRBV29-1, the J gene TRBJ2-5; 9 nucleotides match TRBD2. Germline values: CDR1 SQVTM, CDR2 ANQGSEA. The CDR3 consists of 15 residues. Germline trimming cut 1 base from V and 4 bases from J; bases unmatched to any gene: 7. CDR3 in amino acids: CSVEGDSGSSETQYF. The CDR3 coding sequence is TGCAGCGTTGAAGGGGATAGCGGGAGTTCAGAGACCCAGTACTTC.

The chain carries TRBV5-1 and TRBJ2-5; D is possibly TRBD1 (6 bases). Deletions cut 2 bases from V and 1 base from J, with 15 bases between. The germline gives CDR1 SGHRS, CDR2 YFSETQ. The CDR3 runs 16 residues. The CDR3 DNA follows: TGCGCCAGCAGCTTTCCACCGGGACACAGCCAAGAGACCCAGTACTTC. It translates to CASSFPPGHSQETQYF.

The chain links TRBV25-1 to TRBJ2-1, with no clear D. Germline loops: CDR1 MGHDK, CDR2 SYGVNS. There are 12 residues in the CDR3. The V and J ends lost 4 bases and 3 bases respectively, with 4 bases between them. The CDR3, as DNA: TGTGCCAGCAGTGGAAACTACAATGAGCAGTTCTTC. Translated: CASSGNYNEQFF.

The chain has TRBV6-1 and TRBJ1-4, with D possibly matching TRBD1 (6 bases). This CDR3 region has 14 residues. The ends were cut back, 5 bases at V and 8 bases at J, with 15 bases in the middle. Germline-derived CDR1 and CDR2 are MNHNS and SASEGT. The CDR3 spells CASSRGGSYEKLFF. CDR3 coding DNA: TGTGCCAGCAGTAGGGGGGGTTCTTACGAAAAACTGTTTTTT.

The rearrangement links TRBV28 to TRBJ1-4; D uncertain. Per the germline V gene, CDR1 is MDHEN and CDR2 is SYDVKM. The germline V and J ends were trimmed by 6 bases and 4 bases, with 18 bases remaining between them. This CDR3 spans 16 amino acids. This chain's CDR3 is CASSRRRLGYNEKLFF. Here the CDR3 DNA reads TGTGCCAGCAGCCGCCGGAGGTTAGGCTATAATGAAAAACTGTTTTTT.

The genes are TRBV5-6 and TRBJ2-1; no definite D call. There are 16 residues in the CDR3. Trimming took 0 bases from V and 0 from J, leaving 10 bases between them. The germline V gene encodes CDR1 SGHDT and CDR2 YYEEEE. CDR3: CASSLVVQSSYNEQFF. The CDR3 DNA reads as TGTGCCAGCAGCTTGGTCGTCCAGAGCTCCTACAATGAGCAGTTCTTC.

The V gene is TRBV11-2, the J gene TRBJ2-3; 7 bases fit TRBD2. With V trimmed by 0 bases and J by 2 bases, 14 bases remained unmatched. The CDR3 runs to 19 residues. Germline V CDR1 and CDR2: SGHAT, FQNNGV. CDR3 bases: TGTGCCAGCAGCTTAGAATTATGGGGGAGGGGCGGACCCACAGATACGCAGTATTTT. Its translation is CASSLELWGRGGPTDTQYF.

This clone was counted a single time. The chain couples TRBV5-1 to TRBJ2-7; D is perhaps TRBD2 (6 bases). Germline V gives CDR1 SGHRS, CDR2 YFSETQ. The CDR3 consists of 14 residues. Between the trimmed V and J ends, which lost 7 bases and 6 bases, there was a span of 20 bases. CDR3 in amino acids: CASSPGTWLGEQYF. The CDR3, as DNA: TGCGCCAGCTCACCCGGGACTTGGCTCGGCGAGCAGTACTTC.

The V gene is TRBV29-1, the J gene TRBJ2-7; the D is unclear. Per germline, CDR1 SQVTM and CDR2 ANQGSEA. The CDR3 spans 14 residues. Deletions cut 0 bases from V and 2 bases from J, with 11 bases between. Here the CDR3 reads CSVEDQGPPYEQYF. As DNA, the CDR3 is TGCAGCGTTGAAGATCAAGGACCTCCCTACGAGCAGTACTTC.

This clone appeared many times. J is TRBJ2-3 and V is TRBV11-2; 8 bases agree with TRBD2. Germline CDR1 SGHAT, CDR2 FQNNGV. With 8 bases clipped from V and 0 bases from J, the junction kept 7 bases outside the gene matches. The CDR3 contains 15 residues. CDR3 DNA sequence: TGTGCCAGCCTTGCGGGAGGATTTAGCACAGATACGCAGTATTTT. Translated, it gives CASLAGGFSTDTQYF.

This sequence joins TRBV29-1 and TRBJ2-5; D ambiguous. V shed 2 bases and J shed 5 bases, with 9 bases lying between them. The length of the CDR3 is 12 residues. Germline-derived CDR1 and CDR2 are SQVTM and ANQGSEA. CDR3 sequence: CSVELLGETQYF. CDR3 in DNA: TGCAGCGTTGAATTACTGGGCGAGACCCAGTACTTC.

The CDR3: CASSRDLSSYEQYF. The CDR3, as DNA: TGCGCCAGCAGCCGGGACCTAAGTTCGTACGAGCAGTACTTC. The rearrangement links TRBV10-1 to TRBJ2-7; D possibly matches TRBD1 or TRBD2 (5 bases each). CDR1 and CDR2 (germline): WNHNN, SYGVQD (reference sequence). This CDR3 spans 14 amino acids. V was trimmed by 6 bases and J by 4 bases, leaving 16 bases between them.

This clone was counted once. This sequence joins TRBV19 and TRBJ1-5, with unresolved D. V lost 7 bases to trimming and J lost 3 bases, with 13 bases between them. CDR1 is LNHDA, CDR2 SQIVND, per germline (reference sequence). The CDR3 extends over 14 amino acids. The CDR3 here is CASKQGPNNQPQHF. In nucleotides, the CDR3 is TGTGCCAGTAAGCAAGGCCCGAACAATCAGCCCCAGCATTTT. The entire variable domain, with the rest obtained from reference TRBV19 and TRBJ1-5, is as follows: DGGITQSPKYLFRKEGQNVTLSCEQNLNHDAMYWYRQDPGQGLRLIYYSQIVNDFQKGDIAEGYSVSREKKESFPLTVTSAQKNPTAFYLCASKQGPNNQPQHFGDGTRLSIL.

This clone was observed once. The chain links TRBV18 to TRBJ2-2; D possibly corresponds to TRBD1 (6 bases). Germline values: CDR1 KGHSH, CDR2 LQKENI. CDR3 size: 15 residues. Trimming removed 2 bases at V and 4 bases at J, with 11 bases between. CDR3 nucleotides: TGTGCCAGCTCACCAACAGGGAGTAGCACCGGGGAGCTGTTTTTT. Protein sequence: CASSPTGSSTGELFF.

CDR3 in amino acids: CASSEDRGTYEQYF. CDR3 nucleotides: TGTGCCAGCAGTGAAGACAGGGGTACCTACGAGCAGTACTTC. This rearrangement joins TRBV25-1 to TRBJ2-5, with 8 bases fitting TRBD1. The DNA end lines up better with TRBJ2-7; the J call may be wrong. Germline V gene sequence: CDR1 MGHDK, CDR2 SYGVNS. The CDR3 has 14 residues.

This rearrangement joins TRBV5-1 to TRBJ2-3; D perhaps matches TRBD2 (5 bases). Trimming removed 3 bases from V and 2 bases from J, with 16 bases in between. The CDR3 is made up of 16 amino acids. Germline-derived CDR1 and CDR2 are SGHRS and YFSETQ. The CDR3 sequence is CASSSSLHGNTDTQYF. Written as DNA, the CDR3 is TGCGCCAGCAGCTCGTCACTCCACGGGAACACAGATACGCAGTATTTT.

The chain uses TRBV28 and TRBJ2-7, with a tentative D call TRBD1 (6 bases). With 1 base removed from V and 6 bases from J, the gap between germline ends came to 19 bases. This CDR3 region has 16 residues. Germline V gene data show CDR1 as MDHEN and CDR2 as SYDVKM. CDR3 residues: CASSLYLSRGSAEQYF. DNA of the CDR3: TGTGCCAGCAGTTTATATTTGAGCAGGGGATCAGCCGAGCAGTACTTC.